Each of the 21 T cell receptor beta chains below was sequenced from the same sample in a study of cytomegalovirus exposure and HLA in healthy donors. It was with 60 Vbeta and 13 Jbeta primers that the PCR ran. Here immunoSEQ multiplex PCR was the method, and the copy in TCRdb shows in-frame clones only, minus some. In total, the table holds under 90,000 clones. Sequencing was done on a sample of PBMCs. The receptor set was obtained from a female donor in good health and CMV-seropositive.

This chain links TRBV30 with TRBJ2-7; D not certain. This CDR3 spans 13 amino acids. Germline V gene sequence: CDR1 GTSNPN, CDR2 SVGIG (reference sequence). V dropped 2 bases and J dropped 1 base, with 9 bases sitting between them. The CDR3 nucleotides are TGTGCCTGGAGTCTCACCACTTCCTACGAGCAGTACTTC. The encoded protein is CAWSLTTSYEQYF. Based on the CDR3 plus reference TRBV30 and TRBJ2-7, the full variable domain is SQTIHQWPATLVQPVGSPLSLECTVEGTSNPNLYWYRQAAGRGLQLLFYSVGIGQISSEVPQNLSASRPQDRQFILSSKKLLLSDSGFYLCAWSLTTSYEQYFGPGTRLTVT.

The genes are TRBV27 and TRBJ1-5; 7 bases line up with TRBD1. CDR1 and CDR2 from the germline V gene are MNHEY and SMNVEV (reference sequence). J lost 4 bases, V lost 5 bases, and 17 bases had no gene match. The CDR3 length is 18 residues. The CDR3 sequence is CASSPSGRLTGPNQPQHF. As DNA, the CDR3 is TGTGCCAGCAGTCCTTCGGGCCGCTTGACAGGGCCGAATCAGCCCCAGCATTTT.

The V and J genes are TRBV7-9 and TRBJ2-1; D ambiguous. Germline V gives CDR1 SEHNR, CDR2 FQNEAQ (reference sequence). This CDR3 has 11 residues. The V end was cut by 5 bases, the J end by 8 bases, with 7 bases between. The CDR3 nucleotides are TGTGCCAGCAGCCCGAGCGATGAGCAGTTCTTC. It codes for CASSPSDEQFF.

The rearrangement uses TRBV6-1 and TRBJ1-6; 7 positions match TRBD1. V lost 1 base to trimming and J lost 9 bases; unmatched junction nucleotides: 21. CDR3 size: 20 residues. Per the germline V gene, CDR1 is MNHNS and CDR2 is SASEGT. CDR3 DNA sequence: TGTGCCAGCAGTGAAGAAGTGGGGACAGCTGGCACCGCGGTAGCTTCACCCCTCCACTTT. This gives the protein CASSEEVGTAGTAVASPLHF.

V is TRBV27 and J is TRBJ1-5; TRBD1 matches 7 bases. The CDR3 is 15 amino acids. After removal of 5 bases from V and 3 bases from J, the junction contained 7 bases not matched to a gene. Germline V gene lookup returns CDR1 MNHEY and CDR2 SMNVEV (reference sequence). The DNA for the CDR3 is TGTGCCAGCAGTCATTCGGGACAGAACAATCAGCCCCAGCATTTT. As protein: CASSHSGQNNQPQHF.

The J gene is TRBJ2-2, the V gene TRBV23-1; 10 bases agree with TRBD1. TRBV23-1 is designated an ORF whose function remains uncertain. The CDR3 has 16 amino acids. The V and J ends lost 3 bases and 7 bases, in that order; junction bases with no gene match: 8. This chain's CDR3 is CASSHSGTGVGGELFF. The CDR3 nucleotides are TGCGCCAGCAGTCATTCCGGGACAGGGGTCGGCGGGGAGCTGTTTTTT.

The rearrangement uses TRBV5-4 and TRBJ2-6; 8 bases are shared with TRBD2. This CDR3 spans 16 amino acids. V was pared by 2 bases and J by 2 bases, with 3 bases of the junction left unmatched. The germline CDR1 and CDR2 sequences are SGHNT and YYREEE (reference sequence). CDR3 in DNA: TGTGCCAGCAGCTTTAAGCGGGAGACTGGGGCCAACGTCCTGACTTTC. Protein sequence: CASSFKRETGANVLTF.

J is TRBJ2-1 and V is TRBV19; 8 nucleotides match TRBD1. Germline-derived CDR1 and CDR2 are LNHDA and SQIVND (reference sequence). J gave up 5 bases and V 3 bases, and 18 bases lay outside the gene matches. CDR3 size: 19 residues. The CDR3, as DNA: TGTGCCAGTAGTATCTGGACAGGGTGGGAAGCGGAAGACAACAATGAGCAGTTCTTC. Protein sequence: CASSIWTGWEAEDNNEQFF.

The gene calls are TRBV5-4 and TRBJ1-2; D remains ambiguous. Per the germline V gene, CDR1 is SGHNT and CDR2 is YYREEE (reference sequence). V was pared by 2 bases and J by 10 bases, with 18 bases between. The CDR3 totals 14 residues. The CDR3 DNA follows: TGTGCCAGCAGCTTTTACCCAGTCCCGGGAACCTACACCTTC. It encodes CASSFYPVPGTYTF. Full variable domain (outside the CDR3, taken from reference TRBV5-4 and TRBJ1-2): ETGVTQSPTHLIKTRGQQVTLRCSSQSGHNTVSWYQQALGQGPQFIFQYYREEENGRGNFPPRFSGLQFPNYSSELNVNALELDDSALYLCASSFYPVPGTYTFGSGTRLTVV.

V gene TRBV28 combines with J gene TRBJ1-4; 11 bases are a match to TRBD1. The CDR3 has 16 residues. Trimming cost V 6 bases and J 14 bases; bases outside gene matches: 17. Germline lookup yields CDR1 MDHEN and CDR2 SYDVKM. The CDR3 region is CASSRGQGAGSDRLFF. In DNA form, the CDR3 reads TGTGCCAGCAGCCGCGGACAGGGGGCAGGGTCGGACCGGCTGTTTTTT.

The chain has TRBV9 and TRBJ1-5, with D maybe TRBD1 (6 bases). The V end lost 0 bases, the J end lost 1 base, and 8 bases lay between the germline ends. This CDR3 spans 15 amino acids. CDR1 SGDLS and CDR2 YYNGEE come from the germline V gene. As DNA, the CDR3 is TGTGCCAGCAGCGTAGCAGGGGAGAGCAATCAGCCCCAGCATTTT. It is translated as CASSVAGESNQPQHF.

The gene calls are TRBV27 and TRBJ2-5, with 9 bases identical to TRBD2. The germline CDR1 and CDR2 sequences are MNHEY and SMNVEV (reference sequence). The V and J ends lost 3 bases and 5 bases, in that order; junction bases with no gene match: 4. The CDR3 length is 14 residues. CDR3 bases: TGTGCCAGCAGTTTGGCGGGGGGGCGGGAGACCCAGTACTTC. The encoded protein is CASSLAGGRETQYF.

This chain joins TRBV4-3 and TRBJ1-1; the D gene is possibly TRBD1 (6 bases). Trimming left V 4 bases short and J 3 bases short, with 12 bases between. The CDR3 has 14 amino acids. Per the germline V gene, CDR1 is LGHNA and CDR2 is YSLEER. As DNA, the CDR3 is TGCGCCAGCAGCCTAGGGACACCGGACACTGAAGCTTTCTTT. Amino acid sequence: CASSLGTPDTEAFF.

The CDR3 loop is CASSADRNGYTF. The CDR3 DNA reads as TGTGCCAGCAGCGCTGACAGAAATGGCTACACCTTC. The J gene is TRBJ1-2, the V gene TRBV7-2; D might be TRBD1 (5 bases). Looked up from germline, CDR1 is SGHTA and CDR2 is FQGNSA. V was shortened by 5 bases and J by 6 bases, with 10 bases between the two germline ends. The CDR3 sequence is 12 residues long.

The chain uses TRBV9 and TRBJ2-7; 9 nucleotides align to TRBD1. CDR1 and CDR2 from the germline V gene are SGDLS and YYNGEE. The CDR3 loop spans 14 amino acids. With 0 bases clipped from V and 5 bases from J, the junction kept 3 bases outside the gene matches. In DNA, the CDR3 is TGTGCCAGCAGCGTAGGGGGACAGGGCCACGAGCAGTACTTC. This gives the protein CASSVGGQGHEQYF.

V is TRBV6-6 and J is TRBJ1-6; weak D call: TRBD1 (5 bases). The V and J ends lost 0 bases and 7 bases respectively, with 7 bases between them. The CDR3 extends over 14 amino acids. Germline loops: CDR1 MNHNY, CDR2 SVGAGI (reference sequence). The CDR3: CASSYSGENSPLHF. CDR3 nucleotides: TGTGCCAGCAGTTACTCAGGGGAAAATTCACCCCTCCACTTT.

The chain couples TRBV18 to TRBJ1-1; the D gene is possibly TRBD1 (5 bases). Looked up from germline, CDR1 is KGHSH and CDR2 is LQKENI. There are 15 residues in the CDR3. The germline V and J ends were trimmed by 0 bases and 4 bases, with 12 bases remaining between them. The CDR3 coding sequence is TGTGCCAGCTCACCACCGGGGGGTAGGAGCACTGAAGCTTTCTTT. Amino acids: CASSPPGGRSTEAFF.

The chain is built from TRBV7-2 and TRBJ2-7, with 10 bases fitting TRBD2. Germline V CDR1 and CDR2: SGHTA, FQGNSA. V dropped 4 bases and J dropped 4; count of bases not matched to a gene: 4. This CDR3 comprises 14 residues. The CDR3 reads CASSSVAGGYEQYF. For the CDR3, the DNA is TGTGCCAGCAGCTCTGTAGCGGGGGGTTACGAGCAGTACTTC.

DNA of the CDR3: TGTGCCAGCAGCTTAGGGGACAGGGGCAATCAGCCCCAGCATTTT. This gives the protein CASSLGDRGNQPQHF. This chain connects TRBV11-2 to TRBJ1-5, with 9 bases that match TRBD1. The ends lost 1 base at V and 2 bases at J; junction bases unmatched: 0. CDR3 size: 15 residues. CDR1 is SGHAT, CDR2 FQNNGV, per germline.

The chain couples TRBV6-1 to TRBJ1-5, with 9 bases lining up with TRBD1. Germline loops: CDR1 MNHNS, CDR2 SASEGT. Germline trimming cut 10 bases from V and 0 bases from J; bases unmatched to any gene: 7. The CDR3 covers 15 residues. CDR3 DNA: TGTGCCACCAGACCGGGACAGGGTAGCAATCAGCCCCAGCATTTT. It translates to CATRPGQGSNQPQHF.

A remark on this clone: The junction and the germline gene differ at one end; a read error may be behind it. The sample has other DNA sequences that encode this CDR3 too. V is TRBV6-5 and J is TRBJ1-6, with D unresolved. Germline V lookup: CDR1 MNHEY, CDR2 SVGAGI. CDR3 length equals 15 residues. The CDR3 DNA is TGCGCCAGCAGTGCTGAGGGAGGGCTAAGTTCACCCCTCCACTTT. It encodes CASSAEGGLSSPLHF.